The entry below gives a single T cell receptor beta chain sequence along with its context. As yet, its antigen is unknown. The data belong to a study of T-cell memory formation after mild COVID-19. CDR1 is SGHRS, CDR2 YFSETQ, per germline. CDR3 length: 14 residues. V was shortened by 4 bases and J by 6 bases, with 14 bases between the two germline ends. Study results and limitations: CD4+ contracting clones were mainly CM and EM; CD8+ ones, EMRA. CD4/CD8 balance characterized clones contracting day 15 to 85, and CD4+ skew characterized later expanders.

Employing constant-segment primers, 5'RACE generated TCR alpha and TCR beta cDNA libraries bearing sample barcodes and UMIs. TCRdb re-analysed the 5' RACE reads in MiXCR, keeping a single row per CDR3 protein. The profile shows 11,000 to 15,000 distinct CDR3 sequences, around 20% of them singletons. The receptor was derived from an adult woman who had mild COVID-19 (a few samples of this study predate the infection). Cell type and time point are not known. The sequencing input was PBMCs or a T cell subset sorted from them (not recorded which). The chain employs TRBV5-1 and TRBJ2-1; maybe TRBD2 (5 bases). As DNA, the CDR3 is TGCGCCAGCAGCCCTCGCTCGGGATTCAATGAGCAGTTCTTC. Protein product: CASSPRSGFNEQFF.